This TCR beta chain was sequenced for a study of T-cell reconstitution after alpha-beta-depleted transplantation in children. For this clonotype: Its specificity is unknown.

Preparation of the TCRbeta library was carried out with unique molecular identifiers. TCRdb itself ran the PCR reads through MiXCR, one entry per CDR3 protein. Among about 340,000 distinct CDR3 sequences, around 15% were seen once, and the ten largest hold roughly two fifths. Notes on the study in general: As was reported, about two months after transplant, alpha-beta T cells came from several hundred expanded graft clones. Surviving recipient T cells and thymic progenitors produced the high day-60 TCRbeta diversity seen in some patients. Newly produced T cells mostly accounted for T-cell counts and diversity one year post-transplant.

V trimming: 1 base; J trimming: 2 bases; junction bases outside the gene matches: 3. CDR1 is MDHEN and CDR2 is SYDVKM in the germline V gene. The CDR3 contains 15 residues. Here the sequenced sample was PBMCs, mostly from graft donor cells, taken 360 days after TCRalphabeta/CD19-depleted stem cell transplant. This clonotype originated in a male patient aged 2-15 years who had a stem cell transplant for acute lymphoblastic leukemia, so the T cells may come from the graft donor. V gene TRBV28 combines with J gene TRBJ2-3, with 7 bases aligning to TRBD1. This CDR3 is CASSLSGQDTDTQYF. Here the CDR3 DNA reads TGTGCCAGCAGTTTATCAGGACAGGACACAGATACGCAGTATTTT.